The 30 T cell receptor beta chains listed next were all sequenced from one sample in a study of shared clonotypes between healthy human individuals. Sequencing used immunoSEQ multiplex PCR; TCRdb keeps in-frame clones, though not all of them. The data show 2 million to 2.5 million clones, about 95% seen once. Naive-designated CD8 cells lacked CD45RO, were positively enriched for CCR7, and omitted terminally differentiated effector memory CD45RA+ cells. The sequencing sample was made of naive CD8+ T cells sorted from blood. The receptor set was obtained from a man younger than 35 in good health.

Here the CDR3 reads CASSLDIGGKLFF. The CDR3 DNA sequence: TGTGCCAGCAGCTTAGATATTGGAGGAAAACTGTTTTTT. This chain links TRBV11-2 with TRBJ1-4; D remains ambiguous. CDR1 and CDR2 from the germline V gene are SGHAT and FQNNGV. V was shortened by 0 bases and J by 10 bases, with 9 bases between the two germline ends. This CDR3 is built from 13 residues. Together with reference TRBV11-2 and TRBJ1-4, the CDR3 gives the full variable domain: EAGVAQSPRYKIIEKRQSVAFWCNPISGHATLYWYQQILGQGPKLLIQFQNNGVVDDSQLPKDRFSAERLKGVDSTLKIQPAKLEDSAVYLCASSLDIGGKLFFGSGTQLSVL.

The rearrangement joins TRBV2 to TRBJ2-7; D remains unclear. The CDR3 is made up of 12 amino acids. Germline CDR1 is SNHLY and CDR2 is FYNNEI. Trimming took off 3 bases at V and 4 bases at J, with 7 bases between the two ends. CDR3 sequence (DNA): TGTGCCAGCAGTGACTTGGTTTACGAGCAGTACTTC. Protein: CASSDLVYEQYF.

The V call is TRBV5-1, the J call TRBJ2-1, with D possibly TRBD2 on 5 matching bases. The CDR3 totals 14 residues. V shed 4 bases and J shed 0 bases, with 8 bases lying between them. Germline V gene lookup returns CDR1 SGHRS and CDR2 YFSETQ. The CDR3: CASSLDFSYNEQFF. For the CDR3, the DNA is TGCGCCAGCAGCCTGGACTTCTCCTACAATGAGCAGTTCTTC.

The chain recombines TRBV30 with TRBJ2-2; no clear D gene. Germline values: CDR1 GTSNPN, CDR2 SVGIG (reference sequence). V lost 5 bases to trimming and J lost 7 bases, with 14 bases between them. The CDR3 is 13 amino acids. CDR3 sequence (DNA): TGTGCCTGGGATGCGAGCTTGGTCGGGGAGCTGTTTTTT. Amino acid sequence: CAWDASLVGELFF.

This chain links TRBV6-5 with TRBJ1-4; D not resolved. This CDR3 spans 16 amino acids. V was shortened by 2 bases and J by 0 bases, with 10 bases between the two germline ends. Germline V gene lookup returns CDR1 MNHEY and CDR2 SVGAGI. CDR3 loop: CASSYTPFTTNEKLFF. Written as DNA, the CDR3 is TGTGCCAGCAGTTACACCCCGTTCACAACTAATGAAAAACTGTTTTTT.

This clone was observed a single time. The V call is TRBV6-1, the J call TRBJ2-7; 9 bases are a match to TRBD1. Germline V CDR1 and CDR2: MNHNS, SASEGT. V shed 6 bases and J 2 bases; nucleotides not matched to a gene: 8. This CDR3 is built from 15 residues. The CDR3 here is CASSFDRGIPYEQYF. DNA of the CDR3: TGTGCCAGCAGCTTCGACAGGGGGATCCCCTACGAGCAGTACTTC.

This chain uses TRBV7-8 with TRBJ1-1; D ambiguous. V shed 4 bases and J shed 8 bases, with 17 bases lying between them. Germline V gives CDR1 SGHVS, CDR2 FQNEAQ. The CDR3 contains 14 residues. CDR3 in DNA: TGTGCCAGCAGCTCATATAATTCCGGATACGAAGCTTTCTTT. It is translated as CASSSYNSGYEAFF.

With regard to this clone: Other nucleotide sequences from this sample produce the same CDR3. The CDR3, as DNA: TGCGCCAGCAGCTTGGAAGGGGCGGAAGCTTTCTTT. Residues: CASSLEGAEAFF. This sequence joins TRBV5-1 and TRBJ1-1; D perhaps matches TRBD1 (5 bases). V gave up 0 bases and J gave up 8 bases, with 8 bases separating them. Germline V gives CDR1 SGHRS, CDR2 YFSETQ. CDR3 size: 12 residues.

The CDR3 is CASRGQGSGNTIYF. In DNA form, the CDR3 reads TGTGCCAGCAGAGGACAGGGGAGTGGAAACACCATATATTTT. The rearrangement links TRBV28 to TRBJ1-3; 9 bases align to TRBD1. The CDR3 consists of 14 residues. CDR1 and CDR2 from the germline V gene are MDHEN and SYDVKM. V dropped 6 bases and J dropped 3; count of bases not matched to a gene: 3.

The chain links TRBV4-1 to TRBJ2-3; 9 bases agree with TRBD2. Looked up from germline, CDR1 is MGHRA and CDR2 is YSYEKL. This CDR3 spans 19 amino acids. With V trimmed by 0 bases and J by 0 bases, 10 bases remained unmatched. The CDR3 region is CASSQERAGGHSSTDTQYF. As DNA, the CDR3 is TGCGCCAGCAGCCAAGAGAGGGCGGGGGGGCATTCTAGCACAGATACGCAGTATTTT.

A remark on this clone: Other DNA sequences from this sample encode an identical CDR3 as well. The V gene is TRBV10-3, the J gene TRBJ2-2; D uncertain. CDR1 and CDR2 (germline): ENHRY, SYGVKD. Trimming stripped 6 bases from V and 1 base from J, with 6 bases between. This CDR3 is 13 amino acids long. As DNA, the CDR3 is TGTGCCATCAGATCTGAGAACACCGGGGAGCTGTTTTTT. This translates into CAIRSENTGELFF.

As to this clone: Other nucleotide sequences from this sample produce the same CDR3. The CDR3 bases are TGTGCCAGCAGCTTGGCGGGCGCCGGGGCCAACGTCCTGACTTTC. This translates into CASSLAGAGANVLTF. The V call is TRBV5-6, the J call TRBJ2-6, with D uncertain. The CDR3 length is 15 residues. Germline CDR1 is SGHDT and CDR2 is YYEEEE. Trimming pared 0 bases from V and 4 bases from J, leaving 8 bases between.

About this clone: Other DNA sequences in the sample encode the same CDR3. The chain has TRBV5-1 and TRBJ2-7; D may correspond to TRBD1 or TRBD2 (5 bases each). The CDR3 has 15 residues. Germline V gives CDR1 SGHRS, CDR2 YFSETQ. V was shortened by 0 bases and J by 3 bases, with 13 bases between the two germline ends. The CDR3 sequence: CASSLAQGRFYEQYF. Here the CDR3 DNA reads TGCGCCAGCAGCTTGGCGCAGGGACGGTTCTACGAGCAGTACTTC.

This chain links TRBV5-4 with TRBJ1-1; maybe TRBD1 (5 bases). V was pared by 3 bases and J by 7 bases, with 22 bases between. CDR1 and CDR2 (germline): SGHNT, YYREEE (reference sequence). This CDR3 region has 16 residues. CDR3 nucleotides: TGTGCCAGCAGCTGGACAATGCGGGGTACGGCGATTGAAGCTTTCTTT. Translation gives CASSWTMRGTAIEAFF.

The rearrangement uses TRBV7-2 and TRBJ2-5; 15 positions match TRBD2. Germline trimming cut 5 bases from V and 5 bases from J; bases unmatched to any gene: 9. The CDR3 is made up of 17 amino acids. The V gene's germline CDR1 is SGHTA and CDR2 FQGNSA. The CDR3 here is CASSLWTSGRDWETQYF. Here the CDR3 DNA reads TGTGCCAGCAGCCTATGGACTAGCGGGAGGGATTGGGAGACCCAGTACTTC.

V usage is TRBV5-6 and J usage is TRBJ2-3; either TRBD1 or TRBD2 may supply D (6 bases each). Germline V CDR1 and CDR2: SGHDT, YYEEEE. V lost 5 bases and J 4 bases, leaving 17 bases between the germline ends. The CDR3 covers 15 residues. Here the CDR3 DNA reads TGTGCCAGCAGGCTGGGACTTGGGGGCGCAGATACGCAGTATTTT. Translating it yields CASRLGLGGADTQYF. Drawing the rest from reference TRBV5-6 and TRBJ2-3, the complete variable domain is DAGVTQSPTHLIKTRGQQVTLRCSPKSGHDTVSWYQQALGQGPQFIFQYYEEEERQRGNFPDRFSGHQFPNYSSELNVNALLLGDSALYLCASRLGLGGADTQYFGPGTRLTVL.

The CDR3 protein is CASSEGAGVNQPQHF. The DNA for the CDR3 is TGTGCCAGCAGTGAAGGCGCAGGGGTCAATCAGCCCCAGCATTTT. The V gene is TRBV2, the J gene TRBJ1-5; the D gene is possibly TRBD1 (6 bases). Trimming cost V 1 base and J 3 bases, with 10 bases left between them. This CDR3 region has 15 residues. Germline CDR1 is SNHLY and CDR2 is FYNNEI.

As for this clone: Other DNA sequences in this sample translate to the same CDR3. Here the CDR3 DNA reads TGCGCCAGCAGCCCTTCTAGCGGGAGTGGAGAGACCCAGTACTTC. It specifies CASSPSSGSGETQYF. The chain uses TRBV4-3 and TRBJ2-5, with 10 bases fitting TRBD2. Germline V gene data show CDR1 as LGHNA and CDR2 as YSLEER. V was pared by 4 bases and J by 4 bases, with 6 bases of the junction left unmatched. The CDR3 has 15 amino acids.

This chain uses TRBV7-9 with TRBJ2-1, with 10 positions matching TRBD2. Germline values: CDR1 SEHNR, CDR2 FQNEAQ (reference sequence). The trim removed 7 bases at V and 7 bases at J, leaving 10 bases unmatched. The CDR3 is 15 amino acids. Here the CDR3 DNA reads TGTGCCAGCATCAATAGCGGGGGGACGGATAATGAGCAGTTCTTC. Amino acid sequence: CASINSGGTDNEQFF.

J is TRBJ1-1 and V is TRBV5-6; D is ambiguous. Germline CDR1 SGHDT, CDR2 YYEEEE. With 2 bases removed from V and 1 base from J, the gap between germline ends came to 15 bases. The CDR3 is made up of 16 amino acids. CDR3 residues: CASSFPWRAENTEAFF. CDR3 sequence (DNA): TGTGCCAGCAGCTTCCCCTGGCGGGCAGAGAACACTGAAGCTTTCTTT.

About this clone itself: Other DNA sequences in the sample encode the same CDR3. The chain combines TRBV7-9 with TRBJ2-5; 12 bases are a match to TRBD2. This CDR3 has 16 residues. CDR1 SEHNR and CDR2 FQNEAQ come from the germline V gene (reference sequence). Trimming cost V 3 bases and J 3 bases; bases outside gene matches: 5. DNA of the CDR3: TGTGCCAGCAGCTTGACTAGCGGGGGAACGGAAGAGACCCAGTACTTC. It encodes CASSLTSGGTEETQYF.

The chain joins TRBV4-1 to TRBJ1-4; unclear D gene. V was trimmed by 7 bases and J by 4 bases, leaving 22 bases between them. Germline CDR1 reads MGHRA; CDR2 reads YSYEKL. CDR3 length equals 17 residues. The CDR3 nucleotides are TGCGCCAGCACCACCGAGACCGGCCGGAAGGATAATGAAAAACTGTTTTTT. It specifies CASTTETGRKDNEKLFF.

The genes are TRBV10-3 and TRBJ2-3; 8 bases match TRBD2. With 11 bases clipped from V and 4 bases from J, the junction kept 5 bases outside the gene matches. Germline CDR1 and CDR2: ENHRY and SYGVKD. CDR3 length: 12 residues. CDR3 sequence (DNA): TGTGCCGCCCGGGGGGGCCCAGATACGCAGTATTTT. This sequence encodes CAARGGPDTQYF.

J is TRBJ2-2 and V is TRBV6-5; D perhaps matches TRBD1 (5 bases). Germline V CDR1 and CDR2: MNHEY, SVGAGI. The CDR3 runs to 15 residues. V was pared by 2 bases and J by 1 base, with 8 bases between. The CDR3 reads CASSYAQGNTGELFF. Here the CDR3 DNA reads TGTGCCAGCAGTTACGCCCAGGGGAACACCGGGGAGCTGTTTTTT.

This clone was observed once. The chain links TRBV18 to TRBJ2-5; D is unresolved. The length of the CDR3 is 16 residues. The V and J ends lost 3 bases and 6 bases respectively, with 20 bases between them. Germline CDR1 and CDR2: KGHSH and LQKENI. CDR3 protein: CASSPRTPTLEKTQYF. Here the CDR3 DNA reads TGTGCCAGCTCACCCAGAACGCCGACCCTTGAAAAGACCCAGTACTTC.

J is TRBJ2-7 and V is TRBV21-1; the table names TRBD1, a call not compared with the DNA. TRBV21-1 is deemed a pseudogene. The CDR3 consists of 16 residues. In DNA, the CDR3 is TGTGCCAGCAGCGCCCCGCAGGGTCGTGAGTCCTACGAGCAGTACTTC. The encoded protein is CASSAPQGRESYEQYF.

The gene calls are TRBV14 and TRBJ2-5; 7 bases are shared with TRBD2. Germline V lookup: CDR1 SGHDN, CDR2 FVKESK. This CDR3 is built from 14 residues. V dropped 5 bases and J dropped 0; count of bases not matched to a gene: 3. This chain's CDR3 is CASSARGYQETQYF. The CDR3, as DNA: TGTGCCAGCAGCGCGCGGGGGTACCAAGAGACCCAGTACTTC.

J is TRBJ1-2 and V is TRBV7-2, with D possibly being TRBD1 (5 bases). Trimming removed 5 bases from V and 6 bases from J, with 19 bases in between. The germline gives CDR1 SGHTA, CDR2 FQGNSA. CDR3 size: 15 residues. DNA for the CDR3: TGTGCCAGCAGCGTATCAGGGCCCCCCTTACATGGCTACACCTTC. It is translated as CASSVSGPPLHGYTF.

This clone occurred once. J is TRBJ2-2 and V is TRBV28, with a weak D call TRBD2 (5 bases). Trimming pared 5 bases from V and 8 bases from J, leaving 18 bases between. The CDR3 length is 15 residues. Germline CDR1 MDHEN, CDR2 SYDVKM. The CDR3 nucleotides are TGTGCCAGCAGTCCCTACAGCGGTAGTGTGGGGGAGCTGTTTTTT. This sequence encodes CASSPYSGSVGELFF.

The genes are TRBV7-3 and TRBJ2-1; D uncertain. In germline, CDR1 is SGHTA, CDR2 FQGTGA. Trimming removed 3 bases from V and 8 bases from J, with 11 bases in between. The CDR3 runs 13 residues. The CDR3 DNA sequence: TGTGCCAGCAGCTTGGTCCCTGGGGATGAGCAGTTCTTC. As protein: CASSLVPGDEQFF.